This T cell receptor beta chain was sequenced for a study of OX40 agonist ivuxolimab in advanced cancers. The V end lost 6 bases, the J end lost 6 bases, and 21 bases lay between the germline ends. The germline V gene encodes CDR1 MDHEN and CDR2 SYDVKM. The CDR3 totals 15 residues. Sequencing used immunoSEQ multiplex PCR; TCRdb keeps in-frame clones, though not all of them. The data show 95,000 to 150,000 clones, approximately 92% seen once. This TCR was recovered from an adult with an advanced solid tumor such as melanoma, head and neck, liver or kidney cancer. The sequencing here drew on CD4+ or CD8+ T cells sorted from blood, taken in a trial of the OX40 agonist ivuxolimab. The chain recombines TRBV28 with TRBJ2-7; possible D gene TRBD2, 7 bases. This CDR3 is CASRVSSGGPREQYF. The CDR3 DNA sequence: TGTGCCAGCAGAGTCTCTTCCGGGGGGCCTCGCGAGCAGTACTTC.